This T cell receptor beta chain is drawn from a study of shared clonotypes between healthy human individuals. In the study's own analysis: ImmunoSEQ output held junction-only sequences without quality scores, so filtering differed. Sequenced by immunoSEQ multiplex PCR; TCRdb stores in-frame clones only, minus some. That table gives V, J and clone size, and the DNA gave D and trimming. The sample has about 470,000 clones; around 75% are singletons. This clone was counted once. Nashville, Tennessee was home to all donors, who were Caucasian adults. The study used 80 million to 100 million PBMCs per unsorted sample for genomic DNA. CDR1 and CDR2 from the germline V gene are LNHNV and YYDKDF (reference sequence). CDR3 length: 16 residues. The J segment lost 7 bases and the V segment lost 1 base, leaving 9 bases of the junction unmatched.

The TCR originated in a woman in her thirties or forties in good health. Some clones in this sample may be carry-over from other donors' samples. The V and J genes are TRBV15 and TRBJ2-1; 8 bases fit TRBD2. The sequenced material came from PBMCs. This chain's CDR3 is CATSRGTSGNKNEQFF. The CDR3 DNA follows: TGTGCCACCAGCAGAGGTACTAGCGGAAACAAAAATGAGCAGTTCTTC.